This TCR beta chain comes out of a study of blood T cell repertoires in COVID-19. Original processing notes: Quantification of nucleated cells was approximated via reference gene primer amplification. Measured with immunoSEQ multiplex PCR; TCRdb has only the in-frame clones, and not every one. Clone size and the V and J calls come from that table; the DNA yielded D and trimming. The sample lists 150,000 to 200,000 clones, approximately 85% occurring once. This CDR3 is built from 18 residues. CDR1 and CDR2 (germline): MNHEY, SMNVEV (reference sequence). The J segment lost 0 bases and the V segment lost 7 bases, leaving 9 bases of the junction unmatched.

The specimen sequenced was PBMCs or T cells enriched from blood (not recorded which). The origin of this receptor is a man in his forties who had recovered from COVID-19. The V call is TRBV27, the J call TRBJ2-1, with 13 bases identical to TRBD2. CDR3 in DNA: TGTGCCAGCAACGAACTAGCGGGGGGGCTTAGCTCCTACAATGAGCAGTTCTTC. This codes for CASNELAGGLSSYNEQFF.